This T cell receptor beta chain originates from a study of CD8 T cells in ankylosing spondylitis. Whole-study results and caveats: Some of the motif variants had earlier been found in reactive arthritis patients' fluid and blood. Roughly eight highly homologous variants made up a TCR beta motif that seemed to typify ankylosing spondylitis blood.

For this clonotype: Its specificity is not known.

Libraries for TCR beta were made by quantitative 5'-RACE with molecular barcodes. TCRdb reprocessed the 5' RACE reads via MiXCR and lists one record per CDR3 protein. The sample has about 480,000 distinct CDR3 sequences; more than 15% are singletons. The CDR3 covers 12 residues. Trimming left V 3 bases short and J 7 bases short, with 9 bases between. Sequencing was performed on blood, either unsorted or a sorted T cell fraction (not recorded which). V gene TRBV12-3 or TRBV12-4 combines with J gene TRBJ1-2; no reliable D call. The TCR originated in a male donor with ankylosing spondylitis. The CDR3 protein is CASSFVGSGYTF. The CDR3 DNA sequence: TGTGCCAGCAGTTTTGTTGGGAGTGGCTACACCTTC.